One sample yielded the 24 T cell receptor beta chains listed below, sequenced in a study of T cell responses to AZD1222 COVID-19 vaccine. Here immunoSEQ multiplex PCR was the method, and the copy in TCRdb shows in-frame clones only, minus some. The repertoire holds tens of thousands of clones, with roughly nine tenths as singletons. The sample consisted of peripheral blood, taken 28 days after the second AZD1222 dose. The receptors here all came from an adult who received the AZD1222 COVID-19 vaccine.

V gene TRBV20-1 combines with J gene TRBJ2-6, with TRBD2 identical over 14 bases. The CDR3 runs to 20 residues. The germline gives CDR1 DFQATT, CDR2 SNEGSKA (reference sequence). J lost 0 bases, V lost 3 bases, and 10 bases had no gene match. CDR3 sequence: CSASHRTSGGPISGANVLTF. CDR3 DNA: TGCAGTGCTAGTCACCGGACTAGCGGGGGGCCAATCTCTGGGGCCAACGTCCTGACTTTC.

J is TRBJ2-1 and V is TRBV18; 8 positions agree with TRBD2. Looked up from germline, CDR1 is KGHSH and CDR2 is LQKENI. The CDR3 totals 14 residues. J lost 1 base, V lost 5 bases, and 1 base had no gene match. The CDR3 nucleotides read TGTGCCAGCTCAGGGACTAGTTCCTACAATGAGCAGTTCTTC. This gives the protein CASSGTSSYNEQFF.

This clone has a single count. The V gene is TRBV6-1, the J gene TRBJ1-5; D remains unclear. Germline-derived CDR1 and CDR2 are MNHNS and SASEGT. CDR3 length: 14 residues. Trimming cost V 0 bases and J 7 bases, with 10 bases left between them. The DNA for the CDR3 is TGTGCCAGCAGTGAAGCCCAACCCTACCAGCCCCAGCATTTT. It is translated as CASSEAQPYQPQHF.

The chain combines TRBV2 with TRBJ1-6; the D gene is possibly TRBD1 (6 bases). Germline V gene lookup returns CDR1 SNHLY and CDR2 FYNNEI. Trimming shortened V by 3 bases and J by 10 bases, and 13 bases separated the two germline ends. CDR3 size: 14 residues. DNA of the CDR3: TGTGCCAGCAGTGACAAAGGGGGGGTCTCACCCCTCCACTTT. It yields the protein CASSDKGGVSPLHF.

This clone was seen only a few times. This chain uses TRBV18 with TRBJ2-7, with 8 nucleotides matching TRBD1. J lost 7 bases, V lost 4 bases, and 12 bases had no gene match. CDR1 KGHSH and CDR2 LQKENI come from the germline V gene. The CDR3 spans 15 residues. The CDR3 reads CASSLGQARGVEQYF. The DNA of the CDR3 is TGTGCCAGCTCACTGGGACAGGCTAGAGGCGTAGAGCAGTACTTC.

This clone is a singleton in its sample. The CDR3 is CSVDDKGVTDTQYF. CDR3 DNA sequence: TGCAGCGTTGATGATAAGGGGGTCACAGATACGCAGTATTTT. The rearrangement links TRBV29-1 to TRBJ2-3; perhaps TRBD1 as D (6 bases). With 3 bases removed from V and 2 bases from J, the gap between germline ends came to 12 bases. CDR3 size: 14 residues. Per germline, CDR1 SQVTM and CDR2 ANQGSEA.

The J gene is TRBJ1-4, the V gene TRBV27; TRBD1 matches 8 bases. The CDR3 totals 14 residues. The V and J ends lost 5 bases and 8 bases, in that order; junction bases with no gene match: 7. CDR1 MNHEY and CDR2 SMNVEV come from the germline V gene (reference sequence). CDR3 sequence reads: CASSLGQGGEKLFF. The CDR3 bases are TGTGCCAGCAGTCTCGGACAGGGAGGGGAAAAACTGTTTTTT.

This sequence joins TRBV9 and TRBJ1-1; TRBD1 might be the D (5 bases). The CDR3 contains 15 residues. The V end was cut by 3 bases, the J end by 0 bases, with 12 bases between. Germline values: CDR1 SGDLS, CDR2 YYNGEE. This chain's CDR3 is CASSARGGMNTEAFF. Here the CDR3 DNA reads TGTGCCAGCAGCGCCCGGGGGGGGATGAACACTGAAGCTTTCTTT.

This chain joins TRBV13 and TRBJ1-2; TRBD1 matches 7 bases. From germline, CDR1 is PRHDT and CDR2 FYEKMQ (reference sequence). The junction had 11 bases not matched to a gene; V was cut back by 6 bases and J by 1 base. The CDR3 runs 16 residues. For the CDR3, the DNA is TGTGCCAGCAGTTTTAGACAGGGCAATTATAACTATGGCTACACCTTC. This encodes CASSFRQGNYNYGYTF.

V gene TRBV7-8 combines with J gene TRBJ1-6; a weak D match, TRBD1 (5 bases). This CDR3 contains 13 residues. Trimming pared 5 bases from V and 11 bases from J, leaving 13 bases between. The germline V gene encodes CDR1 SGHVS and CDR2 FQNEAQ. The CDR3 is CASSQGPGTPLHF. The CDR3, as DNA: TGTGCCAGCAGCCAGGGACCGGGGACACCCCTCCACTTT.

This clone was detected only once. This chain connects TRBV6-5 to TRBJ2-3, with unresolved D. From germline, CDR1 is MNHEY and CDR2 SVGAGI. V was trimmed by 5 bases and J by 2 bases, leaving 11 bases between them. The CDR3 runs to 14 residues. The CDR3 region is CASSPSGYTDTQYF. The CDR3 DNA sequence: TGTGCCAGCAGTCCGTCTGGGTACACAGATACGCAGTATTTT.

This clone occurred once. The chain carries TRBV10-3 and TRBJ1-5; 7 bases line up with TRBD1. Looked up from germline, CDR1 is ENHRY and CDR2 is SYGVKD. V was clipped by 10 bases and J by 0 bases; unmatched bases: 12. This CDR3 is 16 amino acids long. The CDR3 sequence: CATRDSAQYSNQPQHF. For the CDR3, the DNA is TGTGCCACCAGGGACAGCGCCCAATATAGCAATCAGCCCCAGCATTTT.

The chain is built from TRBV30 and TRBJ1-1; D perhaps matches TRBD1 (6 bases). CDR3 length: 13 residues. Germline CDR1 and CDR2: GTSNPN and SVGIG (reference sequence). V lost 1 base and J lost 5, with 11 bases in between. The CDR3 spells CAWSGGGWTEAFF. The CDR3 coding sequence is TGTGCCTGGAGTGGAGGGGGGTGGACTGAAGCTTTCTTT.

V usage is TRBV5-1 and J usage is TRBJ1-4, with D unresolved. The CDR3 is 14 amino acids. V was shortened by 0 bases and J by 5 bases, with 8 bases between the two germline ends. CDR1 is SGHRS and CDR2 is YFSETQ in the germline V gene. CDR3 protein: CASSLASANEKLFF. The CDR3 nucleotides read TGCGCCAGCAGCTTGGCCTCCGCGAATGAAAAACTGTTTTTT.

J is TRBJ2-7 and V is TRBV19; TRBD1 matches 8 bases. This CDR3 comprises 15 residues. After removal of 5 bases from V and 2 bases from J, the junction contained 8 bases not matched to a gene. CDR1 and CDR2 (germline): LNHDA, SQIVND (reference sequence). The CDR3 protein is CASSPRDRRTYEQYF. Written as DNA, the CDR3 is TGTGCCAGTAGTCCTCGGGACAGGAGAACCTACGAGCAGTACTTC.

A single count supports this clone. The chain uses TRBV6-5 and TRBJ1-5; perhaps TRBD1 as D (6 bases). The CDR3 runs 13 residues. The V end lost 6 bases, the J end lost 4 bases, and 10 bases lay between the germline ends. Per the germline V gene, CDR1 is MNHEY and CDR2 is SVGAGI. Written as DNA, the CDR3 is TGTGCCAGCAGAAGGACAGAGAATCAGCCCCAGCATTTT. This codes for CASRRTENQPQHF.

The table lists this clone with a few counts. The chain carries TRBV27 and TRBJ1-2; D is unclear. V shed 2 bases and J shed 0 bases, with 4 bases lying between them. The germline CDR1 and CDR2 sequences are MNHEY and SMNVEV (reference sequence). The CDR3 loop spans 13 amino acids. CDR3 in DNA: TGTGCCAGCAGTTTACCTACTAACTATGGCTACACCTTC. It yields the protein CASSLPTNYGYTF.

This chain connects TRBV6-5 to TRBJ2-5, with 10 bases identical to TRBD1. The CDR3 is 14 residues long. Losses at the gene ends were 6 bases for V and 4 bases for J; bases not matched to a gene: 5. The V gene's germline CDR1 is MNHEY and CDR2 SVGAGI. The CDR3 spells CASRDRGRGETQYF. The CDR3 nucleotides read TGTGCCAGCAGGGACAGGGGGAGAGGAGAGACCCAGTACTTC.

The rearrangement links TRBV3-1 (or the pseudogene TRBV3-2) to TRBJ2-3; the D call may be TRBD1 or TRBD2 (5 bases each). The CDR3 loop spans 16 amino acids. Trimming took off 0 bases at V and 2 bases at J, with 12 bases between the two ends. CDR1 LGHDT and CDR2 YNNKEL come from the germline V gene (reference sequence). The CDR3 region has the DNA TGTGCCAGCAGCCAAGATTGGGGGACCTACACAGATACGCAGTATTTT. Translation gives CASSQDWGTYTDTQYF.

The chain couples TRBV6-6 to TRBJ2-5, with TRBD1 as a possible D gene (6 bases). This CDR3 contains 14 residues. Trimming stripped 5 bases from V and 5 bases from J, with 15 bases between. The germline V gene has CDR1 MNHNY and CDR2 SVGAGI (reference sequence). The CDR3 reads CASSTRGNPETQYF. The CDR3 DNA is TGTGCCAGCAGTACCAGGGGTAACCCGGAGACCCAGTACTTC.

J is TRBJ2-7 and V is TRBV4-1; D is unresolved. The CDR3 sequence is 15 residues long. The V gene's germline CDR1 is MGHRA and CDR2 YSYEKL. V shed 0 bases and J shed 3 bases, with 12 bases lying between them. CDR3: CASSQEGYLGYEQYF. As DNA, the CDR3 is TGCGCCAGCAGCCAAGAGGGTTACTTGGGCTACGAGCAGTACTTC.

The chain couples TRBV5-1 to TRBJ1-1, with D possibly TRBD1 on 5 matching bases. V was clipped by 4 bases and J by 1 base, with 11 bases between them. The germline gives CDR1 SGHRS, CDR2 YFSETQ. This CDR3 has 14 residues. The CDR3 DNA follows: TGCGCCAGCAGCCCGGGTAGGGGGAACACTGAAGCTTTCTTT. Its translation is CASSPGRGNTEAFF.

The chain links TRBV7-7 to TRBJ2-3; tentatively, D is TRBD1 or TRBD2 (6 bases each). V was pared by 1 base and J by 5 bases, with 13 bases between. Germline assignment: CDR1 SSHAT and CDR2 FNYEAQ (reference sequence). The CDR3 spans 15 residues. CDR3 bases: TGTGCCAGCAGCTTAGGAGGGGGGCCTCTAGATACGCAGTATTTT. Its protein is CASSLGGGPLDTQYF.

The J gene is TRBJ1-3, the V gene TRBV7-9; D is ambiguous. The germline gives CDR1 SEHNR, CDR2 FQNEAQ (reference sequence). Trimming took off 5 bases at V and 6 bases at J, with 8 bases between the two ends. The CDR3 has 12 amino acids. CDR3 DNA sequence: TGTGCCAGCAGCCCGCCTTTAAACACCATATATTTT. This translates into CASSPPLNTIYF.